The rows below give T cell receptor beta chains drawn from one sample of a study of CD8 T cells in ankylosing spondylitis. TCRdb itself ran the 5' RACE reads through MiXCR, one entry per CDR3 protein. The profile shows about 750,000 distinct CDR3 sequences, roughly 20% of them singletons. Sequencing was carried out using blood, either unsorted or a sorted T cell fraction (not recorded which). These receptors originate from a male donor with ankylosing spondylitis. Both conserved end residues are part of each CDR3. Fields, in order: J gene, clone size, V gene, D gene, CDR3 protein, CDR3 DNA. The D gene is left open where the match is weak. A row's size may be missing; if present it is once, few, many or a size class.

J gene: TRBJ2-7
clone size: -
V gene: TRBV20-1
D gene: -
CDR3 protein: CSAGPGGGGNYEQYF
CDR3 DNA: TGCAGTGCTGGCCCCGGTGGGGGCGGTAACTACGAGCAGTACTTC

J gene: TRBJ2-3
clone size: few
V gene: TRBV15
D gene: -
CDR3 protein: CATSRDGQGTDTQYF
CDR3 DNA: TGTGCCACCAGCAGAGACGGGCAGGGCACAGATACGCAGTATTTT

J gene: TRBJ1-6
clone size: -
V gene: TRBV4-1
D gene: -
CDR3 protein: CASSQPLTSPLHF
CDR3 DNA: TGCGCCAGCAGCCAACCTTTGACTTCACCCCTCCACTTT

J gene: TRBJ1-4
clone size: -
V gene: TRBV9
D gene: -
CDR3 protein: CASSAKYSNEKLFF
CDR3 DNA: TGTGCCAGCAGCGCCAAGTACAGTAATGAAAAACTGTTTTTT

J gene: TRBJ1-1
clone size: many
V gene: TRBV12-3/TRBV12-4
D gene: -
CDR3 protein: CASRSTGMNTEAFF
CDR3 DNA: TGTGCCAGCAGGTCGACAGGCATGAACACTGAAGCTTTCTTT

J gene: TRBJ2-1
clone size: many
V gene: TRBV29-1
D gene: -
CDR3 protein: CSVEGGVAYNEQFF
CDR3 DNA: TGCAGCGTTGAGGGCGGGGTCGCTTACAATGAGCAGTTCTTC

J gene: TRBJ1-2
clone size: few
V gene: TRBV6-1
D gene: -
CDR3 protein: CASRTFQGSGYTF
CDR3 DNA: TGTGCCAGCAGGACCTTTCAGGGTTCTGGCTACACCTTC

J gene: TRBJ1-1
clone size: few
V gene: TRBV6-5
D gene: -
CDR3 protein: CASLSGDTEAFF
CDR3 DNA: TGTGCCAGCTTAAGCGGGGACACTGAAGCTTTCTTT

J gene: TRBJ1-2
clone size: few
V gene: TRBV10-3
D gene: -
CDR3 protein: CAISETGSNYGYTF
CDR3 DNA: TGTGCCATCAGTGAGACAGGGTCTAACTATGGCTACACCTTC

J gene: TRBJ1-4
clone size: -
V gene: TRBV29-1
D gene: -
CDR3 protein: CSVETGGDENLFF
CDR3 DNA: TGCAGCGTTGAGACCGGGGGGGATGAAAATCTGTTTTTT

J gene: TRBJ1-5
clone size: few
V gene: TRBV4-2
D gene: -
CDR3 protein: CASSQDLRQGDQPQHF
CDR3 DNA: TGTGCCAGCAGCCAAGATCTCAGGCAGGGCGATCAGCCCCAGCATTTT

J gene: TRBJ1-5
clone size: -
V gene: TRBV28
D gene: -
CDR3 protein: CASSLLDNNQPQHF
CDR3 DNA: TGTGCCAGCAGTTTATTGGACAACAATCAGCCCCAGCATTTT

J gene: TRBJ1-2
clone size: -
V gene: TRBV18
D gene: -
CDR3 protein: CASSHVPHTF
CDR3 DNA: TGTGCCAGCTCCCATGTACCACACACCTTC

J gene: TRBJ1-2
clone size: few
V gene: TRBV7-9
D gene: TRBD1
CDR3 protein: CASSPIGQGGGYTF
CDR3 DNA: TGTGCCAGCAGCCCCATTGGACAGGGAGGTGGCTACACCTTC

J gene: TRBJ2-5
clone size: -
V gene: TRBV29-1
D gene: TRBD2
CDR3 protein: CSVGAMTSLSETQYF
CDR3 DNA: TGCAGCGTTGGAGCAATGACTAGCTTGTCAGAGACCCAGTACTTC

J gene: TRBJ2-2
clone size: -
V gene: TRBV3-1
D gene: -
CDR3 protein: CASSQVKGELFF
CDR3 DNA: TGTGCCAGCAGCCAAGTGAAGGGGGAGCTGTTTTTT

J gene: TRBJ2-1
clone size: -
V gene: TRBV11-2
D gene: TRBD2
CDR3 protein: CASSLDRGGPQFF
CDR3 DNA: TGTGCCAGCAGCTTAGATCGGGGGGGTCCCCAGTTCTTC

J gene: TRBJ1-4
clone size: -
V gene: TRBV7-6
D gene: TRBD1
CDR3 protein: CASSLGTAANEKLFF
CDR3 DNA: TGTGCCAGCAGCTTGGGGACAGCGGCTAATGAAAAACTGTTTTTT

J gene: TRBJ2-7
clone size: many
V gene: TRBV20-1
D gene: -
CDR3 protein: CSASRDDIRAYEQYF
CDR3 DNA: TGCAGTGCTAGCCGGGACGACATAAGGGCCTACGAGCAGTACTTC

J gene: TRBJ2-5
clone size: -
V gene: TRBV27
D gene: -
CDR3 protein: CASSLLGFGETQYF
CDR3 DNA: TGTGCCAGCAGTTTGTTGGGGTTTGGGGAGACCCAGTACTTC

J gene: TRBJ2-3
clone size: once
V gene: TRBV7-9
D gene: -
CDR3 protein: CACSFSDTQYF
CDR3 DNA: TGTGCCTGCAGCTTCTCCGATACGCAGTATTTT

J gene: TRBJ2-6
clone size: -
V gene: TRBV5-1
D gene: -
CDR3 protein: CASSLQRSSGANVLTF
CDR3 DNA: TGCGCCAGCAGCTTGCAAAGAAGCTCTGGGGCCAACGTCCTGACTTTC

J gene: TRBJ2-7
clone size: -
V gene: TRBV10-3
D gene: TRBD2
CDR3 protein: CAISHPGSGQRISYEQYF
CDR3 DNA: TGTGCCATCAGCCACCCGGGTAGCGGGCAGAGAATCTCCTACGAGCAGTACTTC

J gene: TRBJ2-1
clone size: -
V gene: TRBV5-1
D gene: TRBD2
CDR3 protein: CASSFREGLNEQFF
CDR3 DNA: TGCGCCAGCAGCTTCCGGGAGGGCCTGAATGAGCAGTTCTTC

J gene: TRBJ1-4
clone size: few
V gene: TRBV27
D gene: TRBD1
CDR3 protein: CASSSSGQGDEKLFF
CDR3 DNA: TGTGCCAGCAGTTCCTCGGGACAGGGGGATGAAAAACTGTTTTTT

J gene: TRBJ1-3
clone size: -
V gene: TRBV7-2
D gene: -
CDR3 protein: CASSLASGFSGNTIYF
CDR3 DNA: TGTGCCAGCAGCTTAGCCTCCGGTTTCTCTGGAAACACCATATATTTT

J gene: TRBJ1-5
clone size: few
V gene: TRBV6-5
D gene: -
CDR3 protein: CASSYLGSNQPQHF
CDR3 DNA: TGTGCCAGCAGTTACCTAGGGAGCAATCAGCCCCAGCATTTT

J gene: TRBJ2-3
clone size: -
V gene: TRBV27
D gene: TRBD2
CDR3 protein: CASSFGLAAYTDTQYF
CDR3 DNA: TGTGCCAGCAGTTTCGGACTAGCGGCTTACACAGATACGCAGTATTTT

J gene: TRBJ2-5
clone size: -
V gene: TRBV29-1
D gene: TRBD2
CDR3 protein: CSGGLADVPETQYF
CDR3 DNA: TGCAGCGGTGGACTAGCGGATGTCCCCGAGACCCAGTACTTC

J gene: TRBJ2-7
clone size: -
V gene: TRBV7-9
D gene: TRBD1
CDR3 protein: CASSSSRTGPYEQYF
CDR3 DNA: TGTGCCAGCAGCTCCTCCAGGACAGGGCCCTACGAGCAGTACTTC

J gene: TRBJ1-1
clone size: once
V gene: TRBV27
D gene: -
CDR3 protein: CASSLMQGSEAFF
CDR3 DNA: TGTGCCAGCAGTTTAATGCAGGGTTCTGAAGCTTTCTTT

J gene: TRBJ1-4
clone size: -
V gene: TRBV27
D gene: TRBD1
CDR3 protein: CASKNRGEKLFF
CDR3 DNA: TGTGCCAGCAAGAACAGGGGTGAAAAACTGTTTTTT

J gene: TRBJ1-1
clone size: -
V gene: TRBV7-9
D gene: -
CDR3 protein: CASSSADTPNTEAFF
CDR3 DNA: TGTGCCAGCAGCTCTGCGGACACCCCGAACACTGAAGCTTTCTTT

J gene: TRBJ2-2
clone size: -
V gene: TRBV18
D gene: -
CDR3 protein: CASSNHADSENTGELFF
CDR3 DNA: TGTGCCAGCTCGAACCACGCGGACAGCGAAAACACCGGGGAGCTGTTTTTT

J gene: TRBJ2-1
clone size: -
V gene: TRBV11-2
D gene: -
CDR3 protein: CASSFWAGYEQFF
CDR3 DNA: TGTGCCAGCAGCTTTTGGGCAGGGTATGAGCAGTTCTTC

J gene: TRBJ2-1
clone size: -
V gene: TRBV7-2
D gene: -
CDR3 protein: CASSSDSYSYNEQFF
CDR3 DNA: TGTGCCAGCAGCTCCGACAGTTACTCCTACAATGAGCAGTTCTTC

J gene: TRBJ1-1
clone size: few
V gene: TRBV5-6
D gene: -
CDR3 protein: CASSLEPGLAFF
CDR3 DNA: TGTGCCAGCAGCTTGGAGCCCGGCCTCGCTTTCTTT

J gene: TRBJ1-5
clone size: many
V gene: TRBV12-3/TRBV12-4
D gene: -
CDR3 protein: CASSLGLRGEPQHF
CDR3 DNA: TGTGCCAGCAGTTTGGGCCTCAGGGGTGAGCCCCAGCATTTT

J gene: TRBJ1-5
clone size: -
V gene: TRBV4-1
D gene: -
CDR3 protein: CASSQEGMNSNQPQHF
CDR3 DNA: TGCGCCAGCAGCCAAGAAGGGATGAATAGCAATCAGCCCCAGCATTTT

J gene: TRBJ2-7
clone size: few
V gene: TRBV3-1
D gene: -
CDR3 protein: CASSQGHSYEQYF
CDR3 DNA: TGTGCCAGCAGCCAAGGACACTCCTACGAGCAGTACTTC

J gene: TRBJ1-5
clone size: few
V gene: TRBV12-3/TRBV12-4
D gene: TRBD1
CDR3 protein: CASSRQGTHQPQHF
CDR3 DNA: TGTGCCAGCAGCCGACAGGGGACCCATCAGCCCCAGCATTTT

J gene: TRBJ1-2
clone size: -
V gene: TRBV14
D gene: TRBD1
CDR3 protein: CASSQVRTGGEQGYTF
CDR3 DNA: TGTGCCAGCAGCCAAGTCCGGACAGGGGGCGAGCAAGGCTACACCTTC

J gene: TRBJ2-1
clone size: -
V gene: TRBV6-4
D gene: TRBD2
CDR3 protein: CASSDSSGGVNEQFF
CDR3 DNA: TGTGCCAGCAGTGACTCCAGCGGGGGTGTCAATGAGCAGTTCTTC

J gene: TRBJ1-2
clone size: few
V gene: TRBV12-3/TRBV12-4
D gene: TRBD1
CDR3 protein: CASRPTGGLNGYTF
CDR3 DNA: TGTGCCAGCAGACCGACAGGGGGCTTGAATGGCTACACCTTC